The T cell receptor beta chain described here comes from a study of beta chain features in type 1 diabetes. Study details: The samples had roughly 110,000,000 sorted cells examined in all.

Sorting based on CD45RO/CCR7/CD25/CD127/CD95/CD27 separated CD4+ naive, central memory, regulatory and stem cell-like memory cells. The whole isolated RNA underwent reverse transcription, so sequencing captured expressed TCRB transcripts. Assay: immunoSEQ multiplex PCR; the TCRdb copy retains only in-frame clones and omits some. The sample lists around 56,000 clones, 40% to 65% seen once, with around 2.7% in the top ten. V lost 2 bases and J 9 bases, leaving 11 bases between the germline ends. From germline, CDR1 is SNHLY and CDR2 FYNNEI. CDR3 length equals 14 residues. General observations from the study: Moderately but significantly shorter TCRB CDR3s were found in Type 1 diabetes patients in all four CD4+ subsets. TCRB repertoires of naive, central memory and Treg cells appeared more similar among patients than among healthy donors.

On this clone itself: Its matching antigen is unknown.

Source material: Tregs from blood. This sequence joins TRBV2 and TRBJ1-6; D may be TRBD1 (6 bases). This TCR was sampled from a woman in her thirties or forties with type 1 diabetes. CDR3 in amino acids: CASSERGRGSPLHF. The CDR3 bases are TGTGCCAGCAGTGAAAGGGGCAGGGGTTCACCCCTCCACTTT.